The sequence of this T cell receptor beta chain was determined in a study of blood T cell repertoires in COVID-19. The wider study: From the United States, Italy and Spain came samples of acute and convalescent COVID-19.

Germline V lookup: CDR1 LNHDA, CDR2 SQIVND (reference sequence). V lost 9 bases to trimming and J lost 2 bases; unmatched junction nucleotides: 12. This CDR3 has 15 amino acids. Profiled with immunoSEQ multiplex PCR; TCRdb holds only in-frame clones, not every one. The table records over 200,000 clones, 89% of them present only once. The source of this sequence is a man aged 60 to 69 who had recovered from COVID-19. The specimen sequenced was peripheral blood. V and J are TRBV19 and TRBJ1-2, with TRBD1 matching 7 bases. The CDR3 here is CAREPRGQLNYGYTF. DNA for the CDR3: TGTGCCAGGGAACCCCGGGGACAGCTAAACTATGGCTACACCTTC. Variable domain in full (rest from reference TRBV19 and TRBJ1-2): DGGITQSPKYLFRKEGQNVTLSCEQNLNHDAMYWYRQDPGQGLRLIYYSQIVNDFQKGDIAEGYSVSREKKESFPLTVTSAQKNPTAFYLCAREPRGQLNYGYTFGSGTRLTVV.